These 9 T cell receptor beta chains share one sample of origin, sequenced in a study of T-cell memory formation after mild COVID-19. TCRdb re-analysed the 5' RACE reads in MiXCR, keeping a single row per CDR3 protein. The table lists more than 400,000 distinct CDR3 sequences, roughly 18% of them singletons, with 10% to 15% in the top ten. The sample comprised PBMCs or a T cell subset sorted from them (not recorded which). Source of these receptors: an adult woman who had mild COVID-19 (a few samples of this study predate the infection). Cell type and time point are not known.

V is TRBV18 and J is TRBJ1-1, with TRBD1 as a possible D gene (5 bases). The V end lost 2 bases, the J end lost 3 bases, and 10 bases lay between the germline ends. The germline gives CDR1 KGHSH, CDR2 LQKENI. This CDR3 comprises 14 residues. CDR3 in DNA: TGTGCCAGCTCACCATGGCAGGGAGACACTGAAGCTTTCTTT. Protein product: CASSPWQGDTEAFF.

V usage is TRBV20-1 and J usage is TRBJ2-1, with a weak D call TRBD2 (5 bases). Germline-derived CDR1 and CDR2 are DFQATT and SNEGSKA (reference sequence). The CDR3 loop spans 15 amino acids. Trimming removed 2 bases at V and 0 bases at J, with 11 bases between. CDR3: CSARRGLSSYNEQFF. CDR3 coding DNA: TGCAGTGCTAGAAGAGGACTCAGCTCCTACAATGAGCAGTTCTTC.

In this sample, this clonotype turned up many times. V gene TRBV9 combines with J gene TRBJ2-2; no firm D call. This CDR3 has 14 amino acids. V was shortened by 2 bases and J by 5 bases, with 10 bases between the two germline ends. Germline CDR1 and CDR2: SGDLS and YYNGEE. The CDR3 here is CASSVKDGTGELFF. In nucleotides, the CDR3 is TGTGCCAGCAGCGTGAAGGACGGGACCGGGGAGCTGTTTTTT.

The genes are TRBV20-1 and TRBJ1-2, with TRBD1 matching 8 bases. Per the germline V gene, CDR1 is DFQATT and CDR2 is SNEGSKA (reference sequence). Trimming at V came to 4 bases and at J to 3 bases, leaving 1 base not matched to a gene. CDR3 size: 12 residues. The CDR3 DNA follows: TGCAGTGCTAACAGGGGGGACTATGGCTACACCTTC. Translated, it gives CSANRGDYGYTF.

This clonotype was detected once. A read error may produce the germline difference seen at one junction end. J is TRBJ2-1 and V is TRBV7-8; 12 positions agree with TRBD2. The CDR3 loop spans 17 amino acids. Germline V gives CDR1 SGHVS, CDR2 FQNEAQ. The CDR3 loop reads CTSSLGALAGGQNEQFF. The DNA of the CDR3 is TGTACCAGCAGCTTAGGAGCCCTAGCGGGGGGGCAAAATGAGCAGTTCTTC.

The V and J genes are TRBV3-1 and TRBJ1-1; no clear D gene. V was pared by 6 bases and J by 6 bases, with 8 bases between. The CDR3 sequence is 11 residues long. Germline V gene lookup returns CDR1 LGHDT and CDR2 YNNKEL (reference sequence). The CDR3 DNA reads TGTGCCAGCAGGGTCGTCTCTGAAGCTTTCTTT. This translates into CASRVVSEAFF.

J is TRBJ1-2 and V is TRBV29-1; 7 nucleotides agree with TRBD1. The CDR3 extends over 13 amino acids. Trimming removed 5 bases from V and 8 bases from J; junction bases left unmatched: 11. CDR1 and CDR2 from the germline V gene are SQVTM and ANQGSEA. CDR3: CSVHHRGSAGYTF. The CDR3 nucleotides are TGCAGCGTTCACCACAGGGGATCGGCCGGCTACACCTTC. The full variable domain, in which reference TRBV29-1 and TRBJ1-2 provide the parts outside the CDR3, is SAVISQKPSRDICQRGTSLTIQCQVDSQVTMMFWYRQQPGQSLTLIATANQGSEATYESGFVIDKFPISRPNLTFSTLTVSNMSPEDSSIYLCSVHHRGSAGYTFGSGTRLTVV.

The chain has TRBV12-3 or TRBV12-4 and TRBJ1-5; no reliable D call. There are 15 residues in the CDR3. V was clipped by 5 bases and J by 2 bases, with 13 bases between them. CDR3 in DNA: TGTGCCAGCAGTCGGGTCCGAGGGCGCAATCAGCCCCAGCATTTT. This encodes CASSRVRGRNQPQHF.

The rearrangement uses TRBV9 and TRBJ2-7, with a tentative D call TRBD2 (6 bases). CDR3 length equals 16 residues. V was trimmed by 1 base and J by 9 bases, leaving 23 bases between them. CDR1 SGDLS and CDR2 YYNGEE come from the germline V gene. The CDR3, as DNA: TGTGCCAGCAGCGTATTTCTCCGGGACTGCCAATCCGGGCAGTACTTC. Translation: CASSVFLRDCQSGQYF.